This T cell receptor (beta chain) was obtained from a study of T-cell memory formation after mild COVID-19. As for the study in general: Clustering of TCRs was largely donor specific.

This clonotype was seen only a few times. One entry per CDR3 protein, called by TCRdb with MiXCR from the 5' RACE reads. There are roughly 300,000 distinct CDR3 sequences in the sample; roughly 8.2% occur only once, and roughly 22% lies in the top ten. With 0 bases removed from V and 2 bases from J, the gap between germline ends came to 13 bases. Germline V CDR1 and CDR2: SGHRS, YFSETQ. The CDR3 is 16 residues long. The chain couples TRBV5-1 to TRBJ2-3, with a tentative D call TRBD2 (6 bases). The sequence came from a man aged 18 to 30 who had mild COVID-19 (a few samples of this study predate the infection). Cell type and time point are not known. Sequenced sample: PBMCs or a T cell subset sorted from them (not recorded which). The CDR3 nucleotides read TGCGCCAGCAGCTTGGACAGCGGGTTTTCCACAGATACGCAGTATTTT. Amino acids: CASSLDSGFSTDTQYF.